These 25 T cell receptor beta chains came from one sample sequenced in a study of cytomegalovirus exposure and HLA in healthy donors. Profiled with immunoSEQ multiplex PCR; TCRdb holds only in-frame clones, not every one. The sample shows about 110,000 clones, 70% to 90% of them seen only once. Sequencing used PBMCs. These receptors all stem from a woman in her twenties or thirties in good health and CMV-seropositive.

Written as DNA, the CDR3 is TGTGCCAGCAGCTTAGTGGGGCACTACAATGAGCAGTTCTTC. It yields the protein CASSLVGHYNEQFF. The rearrangement uses TRBV5-6 and TRBJ2-1; tentatively, D is TRBD1 (5 bases). Germline V gene sequence: CDR1 SGHDT, CDR2 YYEEEE. The CDR3 length is 14 residues. Trimming cost V 2 bases and J 3 bases, with 9 bases left between them.

The chain employs TRBV6-1 and TRBJ2-7; weak D call: TRBD1 (5 bases). CDR1 is MNHNS, CDR2 SASEGT, per germline. Trimming stripped 5 bases from V and 3 bases from J, with 11 bases between. This CDR3 contains 13 residues. DNA for the CDR3: TGTGCCAGCAGTCCCCGCCAGGGCTACGAGCAGTACTTC. Protein: CASSPRQGYEQYF.

The chain is built from TRBV10-2 and TRBJ2-7; TRBD2 agrees at 10 bases. Germline loops: CDR1 WSHSY, CDR2 SAAADI. The CDR3 is made up of 14 amino acids. With 4 bases clipped from V and 5 bases from J, the junction kept 5 bases outside the gene matches. CDR3 coding DNA: TGCGCCAGCAGTGGAGCGGGAGGGCCAGACGAGCAGTACTTC. Protein sequence: CASSGAGGPDEQYF.

V is TRBV6-1 and J is TRBJ2-3, with 12 nucleotides matching TRBD2. V lost 2 bases to trimming and J lost 4 bases; unmatched junction nucleotides: 4. Per the germline V gene, CDR1 is MNHNS and CDR2 is SASEGT. This CDR3 spans 16 amino acids. CDR3 residues: CASSETSGGLPDTQYF. The CDR3 DNA reads as TGTGCCAGCAGTGAAACTAGCGGGGGGCTACCAGATACGCAGTATTTT.

The genes are TRBV2 and TRBJ2-7, with TRBD1 identical over 9 bases. The ends lost 7 bases at V and 3 bases at J; junction bases unmatched: 7. Germline V gene lookup returns CDR1 SNHLY and CDR2 FYNNEI. The CDR3 is made up of 14 amino acids. The CDR3: CASTPDRGDYEQYF. The CDR3 DNA sequence: TGTGCCAGCACTCCGGACAGGGGAGACTACGAGCAGTACTTC. Combining the CDR3 with reference TRBV2 and TRBJ2-7 gives the whole variable domain EPEVTQTPSHQVTQMGQEVILRCVPISNHLYFYWYRQILGQKVEFLVSFYNNEISEKSEIFDDQFSVERPDGSNFTLKIRSTKLEDSAMYFCASTPDRGDYEQYFGPGTRLTVT.

CDR3 coding DNA: TGTGCCAGCAGCTCAGGACAGGGGGGAAATGGCTACACCTTC. It specifies CASSSGQGGNGYTF. The V gene is TRBV7-9, the J gene TRBJ1-2, with 10 bases that match TRBD1. CDR3 length equals 14 residues. Germline V lookup: CDR1 SEHNR, CDR2 FQNEAQ (reference sequence). Trimming cost V 4 bases and J 6 bases; bases outside gene matches: 5.

With regard to this clone: At one of its ends the junction is not consistent with the germline gene, which may arise from a read error. The genes are TRBV30 and TRBJ2-1, with D perhaps TRBD2 (6 bases). Germline V gene sequence: CDR1 GTSNPN, CDR2 SVGIG (reference sequence). This CDR3 region has 14 residues. CDR3 nucleotide sequence: TGTGCCTGGAGTCGTGGGACTTCACACAACGAGCAGTTCTTC. Translating gives CAWSRGTSHNEQFF. Full variable domain (missing parts from reference TRBV30 and TRBJ2-1): SQTIHQWPATLVQPVGSPLSLECTVEGTSNPNLYWYRQAAGRGLQLLFYSVGIGQISSEVPQNLSASRPQDRQFILSSKKLLLSDSGFYLCAWSRGTSHNEQFFGPGTRLTVL.

The table lists this clone with a count of one. The rearrangement uses TRBV6-5 and TRBJ2-7, with D perhaps TRBD1 (6 bases). V was pared by 0 bases and J by 0 bases, with 12 bases between. Germline CDR1 is MNHEY and CDR2 is SVGAGI. The CDR3 sequence is 16 residues long. Written as DNA, the CDR3 is TGTGCCAGCAGTTACTCCGTTCAGGGGAACTCCTACGAGCAGTACTTC. Its protein is CASSYSVQGNSYEQYF.

The V call is TRBV27, the J call TRBJ1-1, with D possibly being TRBD1 (5 bases). This CDR3 contains 16 residues. Germline V gene lookup returns CDR1 MNHEY and CDR2 SMNVEV (reference sequence). V lost 1 base, J lost 1 base, and 13 bases lay in between. The CDR3: CASSLFGGEQNTEAFF. Written as DNA, the CDR3 is TGTGCCAGCAGTTTATTCGGGGGAGAACAGAACACTGAAGCTTTCTTT.

The chain is built from TRBV10-3 and TRBJ2-2, with no clear D. This CDR3 contains 14 residues. Germline values: CDR1 ENHRY, CDR2 SYGVKD. V gave up 3 bases and J gave up 1 base, with 6 bases separating them. CDR3 residues: CAISEQKNTGELFF. CDR3 DNA sequence: TGTGCCATCAGTGAACAGAAGAACACCGGGGAGCTGTTTTTT.

This clone was detected only once. This chain joins TRBV2 and TRBJ2-7, with 9 bases that match TRBD2. The CDR3 covers 15 residues. Germline V gene data show CDR1 as SNHLY and CDR2 as FYNNEI. V lost 7 bases to trimming and J lost 0 bases; unmatched junction nucleotides: 7. In nucleotides, the CDR3 is TGTGCCAGCAAGGCTAGCGGGACTATCTCCTACGAGCAGTACTTC. This gives the protein CASKASGTISYEQYF.

The chain is built from TRBV6-1 and TRBJ2-5; tentatively, D is TRBD2 (5 bases). This CDR3 is built from 14 residues. Germline CDR1 MNHNS, CDR2 SASEGT. The ends were cut back, 6 bases at V and 2 bases at J, with 13 bases in the middle. CDR3: CASRLIRGQETQYF. CDR3 sequence (DNA): TGTGCCAGCAGACTAATCAGAGGGCAAGAGACCCAGTACTTC.

V gene TRBV30 combines with J gene TRBJ1-1; D uncertain. Trimming pared 0 bases from V and 6 bases from J, leaving 14 bases between. Looked up from germline, CDR1 is GTSNPN and CDR2 is SVGIG (reference sequence). The CDR3 sequence is 14 residues long. CDR3: CAWSVYIDVAEAFF. The CDR3 nucleotides are TGTGCCTGGAGTGTATACATCGATGTCGCTGAAGCTTTCTTT.

In this sample, this clone turned up once. The chain has TRBV2 and TRBJ2-3; 9 nucleotides line up with TRBD2. CDR1 SNHLY and CDR2 FYNNEI come from the germline V gene. The V and J ends lost 6 bases and 0 bases, in that order; junction bases with no gene match: 4. This CDR3 contains 15 residues. CDR3 nucleotide sequence: TGTGCCAGCAGGTTTGGACTAGCGAGCACAGATACGCAGTATTTT. Its translation is CASRFGLASTDTQYF.

The gene calls are TRBV5-4 and TRBJ1-2; D is unresolved. The length of the CDR3 is 15 residues. Germline lookup yields CDR1 SGHNT and CDR2 YYREEE (reference sequence). V lost 5 bases to trimming and J lost 4 bases, with 18 bases between them. CDR3 region: CASSWPSAESYGYTF. CDR3 nucleotide sequence: TGTGCCAGCAGTTGGCCCTCTGCGGAGTCCTATGGCTACACCTTC.

The genes are TRBV28 and TRBJ1-5; D remains ambiguous. Trimming stripped 3 bases from V and 4 bases from J, with 13 bases between. This CDR3 region has 15 residues. Germline-derived CDR1 and CDR2 are MDHEN and SYDVKM. Here the CDR3 reads CASSLSGQANQPQHF. The CDR3, as DNA: TGTGCCAGCAGTTTGAGCGGGCAGGCAAATCAGCCCCAGCATTTT. Full variable domain (outside the CDR3, taken from reference TRBV28 and TRBJ1-5): DVKVTQSSRYLVKRTGEKVFLECVQDMDHENMFWYRQDPGLGLRLIYFSYDVKMKEKGDIPEGYSVSREKKERFSLILESASTNQTSMYLCASSLSGQANQPQHFGDGTRLSIL.

This chain joins TRBV7-2 and TRBJ2-4, with TRBD2 identical over 7 bases. The germline V gene has CDR1 SGHTA and CDR2 FQGNSA. Trimming at V came to 2 bases and at J to 7 bases, leaving 11 bases not matched to a gene. The CDR3 spans 16 residues. As DNA, the CDR3 is TGTGCCAGCAGCTTAACTGTGACTAGCATAGGGAACATTCAGTACTTC. Translation: CASSLTVTSIGNIQYF.

This chain uses TRBV7-9 with TRBJ1-2, with D unresolved. The CDR3 covers 14 residues. The ends were cut back, 0 bases at V and 4 bases at J, with 9 bases in the middle. Germline V gene lookup returns CDR1 SEHNR and CDR2 FQNEAQ (reference sequence). CDR3 bases: TGTGCCAGCAGCTTAGCACTGCCGGGCTATGGCTACACCTTC. Its translation is CASSLALPGYGYTF.

The J gene is TRBJ2-2, the V gene TRBV11-3; a possible D gene is TRBD1 (5 bases). Germline CDR1 reads SGHNT; CDR2 reads YENEEA. This CDR3 region has 17 residues. V dropped 0 bases and J dropped 1 base, with 12 bases sitting between them. CDR3 in DNA: TGTGCCAGCAGCTTAGATCTCCTCGGACAGAACACCGGGGAGCTGTTTTTT. It translates to CASSLDLLGQNTGELFF.

V gene TRBV11-2 combines with J gene TRBJ2-5, with TRBD1 matching 8 bases. The CDR3 spans 14 residues. Trimming at V came to 5 bases and at J to 5 bases, leaving 7 bases not matched to a gene. CDR1 and CDR2 (germline): SGHAT, FQNNGV. The CDR3 loop is CASSPDRGSETQYF. The CDR3 DNA sequence: TGTGCCAGCAGCCCCGACAGGGGATCGGAGACCCAGTACTTC.

The chain has TRBV15 and TRBJ1-5; 7 nucleotides match TRBD1. Germline values: CDR1 LNHNV, CDR2 YYDKDF (reference sequence). V lost 3 bases, J lost 6 bases, and 5 bases stayed unmatched. The CDR3 contains 14 residues. The CDR3 region has the DNA TGTGCCACCAGCAGGACAGGGTCGGGTCAGCCCCAGCATTTT. It encodes CATSRTGSGQPQHF.

This clone was seen a few times. Here the CDR3 DNA reads TGTGCCAGTAGCCCGGGACTAGAAAGCGAGCAGTACTTC. Translating gives CASSPGLESEQYF. The rearrangement uses TRBV19 and TRBJ2-7, with TRBD2 matching 8 bases. V trimming: 6 bases; J trimming: 6 bases; junction bases outside the gene matches: 7. Germline V gene lookup returns CDR1 LNHDA and CDR2 SQIVND (reference sequence). The CDR3 sequence is 13 residues long.

This chain joins TRBV19 and TRBJ1-1, with D uncertain. CDR1 and CDR2 from the germline V gene are LNHDA and SQIVND (reference sequence). CDR3 length equals 13 residues. The ends were cut back, 5 bases at V and 3 bases at J, with 10 bases in the middle. CDR3 DNA sequence: TGTGCCAGTAGTCACCGGAGGGACACTGAAGCTTTCTTT. Its protein product is CASSHRRDTEAFF.

The chain couples TRBV28 to TRBJ1-2; tentative D call: TRBD1 (5 bases). The germline V gene has CDR1 MDHEN and CDR2 SYDVKM. The CDR3 runs 14 residues. With 6 bases removed from V and 4 bases from J, the gap between germline ends came to 15 bases. CDR3 DNA: TGTGCCAGCAGGTTAGCAGGGCCTTCCTATGGCTACACCTTC. Translating gives CASRLAGPSYGYTF.

DNA for the CDR3: TGTGCCAGCAGCCAAACATTCATGAACACTGAAGCTTTCTTT. This translates into CASSQTFMNTEAFF. The rearrangement links TRBV4-2 to TRBJ1-1; D uncertain. Trimming stripped 2 bases from V and 0 bases from J, with 7 bases between. Germline V gene data show CDR1 as LGHNA and CDR2 as YNFKEQ. The CDR3 extends over 14 amino acids.